This T cell receptor (beta chain) was sequenced during a study of blood T cell repertoires in COVID-19. As for the study in general: Acute and convalescent COVID-19 samples came from the United States, Italy and Spain. PBMCs, B-cell-depleted T cells, or T cells provided the cDNA or gDNA that made up the material.

Germline lookup yields CDR1 SGHNT and CDR2 YYREEE (reference sequence). Trimming cost V 2 bases and J 8 bases, with 10 bases left between them. The CDR3 is 13 residues long. As originally analysed: Nucleated cell number was recorded as an estimate derived from reference gene primer amplification. Some clones are missing from TCRdb's copy, which holds only in-frame ones; the method was immunoSEQ multiplex PCR. V, J and clone size derive from that table, while D and trimming were established from the DNA sequence. The repertoire consists of some 50,000 clones, with around 86% occurring once and the leading ten covering more than 5%.

The gene calls are TRBV5-4 and TRBJ1-4; D not certain. This clonotype originated in a middle-aged man with active COVID-19. What was sequenced was peripheral blood. This CDR3 is CASSFMGGEKLFF. CDR3 DNA: TGTGCCAGCAGCTTTATGGGAGGAGAAAAACTGTTTTTT.